The clone carrying this T cell receptor (beta chain) appeared a few times. The antigen is not known. The source of the sample is a study of T cell repertoires in cytomegalovirus infection. Study outcomes and limitations: Clonotype analysis showed dominance of the ex vivo response by HLA-C-restricted CMV-specific TCR beta clonotypes. The study identified carriers of CMV plus the relevant HLA from cumulative public TCR beta family frequency.

Germline V gives CDR1 MNHNY, CDR2 SVGAGI (reference sequence). The CDR3 totals 14 residues. Trimming shortened V by 0 bases and J by 8 bases, and 13 bases separated the two germline ends. Via MiXCR, TCRdb re-called the reads, giving one row per CDR3 protein. The sample consists of approximately 310,000 distinct CDR3 sequences, roughly 25% of them appearing once. The receptor was isolated from a human donor in good health (CMV status not recorded). Some clones in this sample may be carry-over from other donors' samples. The sequences come from cultured PBMCs, collected from culture after CMV antigen stimulation. This chain joins TRBV6-6 and TRBJ1-1; tentative D call: TRBD1 (5 bases). The CDR3 here is CASSYSVSGLEAFF. The CDR3 nucleotides are TGTGCCAGCAGTTACTCCGTTTCAGGGTTAGAAGCTTTCTTT.